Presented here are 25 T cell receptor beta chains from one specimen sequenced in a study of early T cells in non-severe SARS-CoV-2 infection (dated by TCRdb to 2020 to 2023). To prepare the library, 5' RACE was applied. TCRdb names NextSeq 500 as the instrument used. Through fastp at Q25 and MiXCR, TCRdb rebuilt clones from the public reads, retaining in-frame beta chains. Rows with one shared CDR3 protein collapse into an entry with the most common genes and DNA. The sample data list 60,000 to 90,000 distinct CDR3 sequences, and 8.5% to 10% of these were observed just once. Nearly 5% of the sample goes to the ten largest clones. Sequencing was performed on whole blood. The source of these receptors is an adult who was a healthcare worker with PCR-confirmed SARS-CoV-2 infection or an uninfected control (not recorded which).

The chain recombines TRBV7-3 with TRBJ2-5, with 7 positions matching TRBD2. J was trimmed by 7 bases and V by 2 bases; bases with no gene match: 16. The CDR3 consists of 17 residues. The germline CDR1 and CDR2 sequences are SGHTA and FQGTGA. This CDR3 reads CASSLWRLARPRGTQYF. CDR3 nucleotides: TGTGCCAGCAGCTTATGGAGACTAGCCCGTCCCCGGGGGACCCAGTACTTC.

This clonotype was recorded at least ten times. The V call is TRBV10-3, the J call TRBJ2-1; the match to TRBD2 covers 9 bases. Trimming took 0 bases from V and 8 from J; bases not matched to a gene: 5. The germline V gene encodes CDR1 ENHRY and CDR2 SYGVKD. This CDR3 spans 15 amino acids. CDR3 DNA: TGTGCCATCAGTGAGTCGGCGGGAGGGCTTGATGAGCAGTTCTTC. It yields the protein CAISESAGGLDEQFF.

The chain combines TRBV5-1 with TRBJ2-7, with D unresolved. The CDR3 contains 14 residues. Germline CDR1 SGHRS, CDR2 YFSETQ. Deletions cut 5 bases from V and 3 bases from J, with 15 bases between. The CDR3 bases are TGCGCCAGCAGTCCCGGTAATGGGATCTACGAGCAGTACTTC. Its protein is CASSPGNGIYEQYF. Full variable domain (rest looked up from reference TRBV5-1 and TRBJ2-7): KAGVTQTPRYLIKTRGQQVTLSCSPISGHRSVSWYQQTPGQGLQFLFEYFSETQRNKGNFPGRFSGRQFSNSRSEMNVSTLELGDSALYLCASSPGNGIYEQYFGPGTRLTVT.

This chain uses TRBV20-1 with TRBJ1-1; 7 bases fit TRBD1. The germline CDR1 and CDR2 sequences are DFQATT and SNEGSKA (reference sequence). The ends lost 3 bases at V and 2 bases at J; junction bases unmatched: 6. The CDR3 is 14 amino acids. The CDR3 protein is CSASKEGANTEAFF. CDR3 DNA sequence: TGCAGTGCTAGTAAGGAGGGGGCAAACACTGAAGCTTTCTTT.

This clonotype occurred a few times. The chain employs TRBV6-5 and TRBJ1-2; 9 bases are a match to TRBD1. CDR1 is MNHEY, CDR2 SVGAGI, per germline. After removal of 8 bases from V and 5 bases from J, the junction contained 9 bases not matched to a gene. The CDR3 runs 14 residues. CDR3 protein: CASGDRAGAYGYTF. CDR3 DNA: TGTGCCAGCGGGGACAGGGCTGGCGCTTATGGCTACACCTTC.

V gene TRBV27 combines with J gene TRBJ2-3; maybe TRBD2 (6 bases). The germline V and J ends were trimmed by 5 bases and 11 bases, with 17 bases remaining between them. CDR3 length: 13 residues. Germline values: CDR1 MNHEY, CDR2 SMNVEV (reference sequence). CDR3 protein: CASSLLGGNVQYF. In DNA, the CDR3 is TGTGCCAGCAGTCTATTAGGAGGGAATGTGCAGTATTTT.

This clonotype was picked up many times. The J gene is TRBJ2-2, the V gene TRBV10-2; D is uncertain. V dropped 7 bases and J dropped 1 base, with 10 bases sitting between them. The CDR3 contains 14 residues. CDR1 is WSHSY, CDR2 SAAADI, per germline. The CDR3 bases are TGCGCCAGCAAACTTGTCGGGAACACCGGGGAGCTGTTTTTT. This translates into CASKLVGNTGELFF.

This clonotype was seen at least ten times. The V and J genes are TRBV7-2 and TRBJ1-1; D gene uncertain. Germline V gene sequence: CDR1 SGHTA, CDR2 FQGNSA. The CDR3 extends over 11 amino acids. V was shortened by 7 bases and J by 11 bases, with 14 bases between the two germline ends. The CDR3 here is CASTENQEAFF. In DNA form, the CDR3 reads TGTGCCAGCACCGAGAATCAGGAGGCTTTCTTT.

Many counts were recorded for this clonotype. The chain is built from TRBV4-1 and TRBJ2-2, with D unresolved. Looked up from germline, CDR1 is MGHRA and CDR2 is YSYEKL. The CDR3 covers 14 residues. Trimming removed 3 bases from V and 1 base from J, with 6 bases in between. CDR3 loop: CASSQGRNTGELFF. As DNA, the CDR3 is TGCGCCAGCAGCCAGGGCCGGAACACCGGGGAGCTGTTTTTT.

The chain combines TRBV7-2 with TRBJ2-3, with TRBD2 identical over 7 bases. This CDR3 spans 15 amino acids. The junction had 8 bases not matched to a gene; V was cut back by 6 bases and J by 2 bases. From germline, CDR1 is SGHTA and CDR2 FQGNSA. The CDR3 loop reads CASRGGLVLTDTQYF. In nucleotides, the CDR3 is TGTGCCAGCAGGGGCGGACTAGTTCTCACAGATACGCAGTATTTT.

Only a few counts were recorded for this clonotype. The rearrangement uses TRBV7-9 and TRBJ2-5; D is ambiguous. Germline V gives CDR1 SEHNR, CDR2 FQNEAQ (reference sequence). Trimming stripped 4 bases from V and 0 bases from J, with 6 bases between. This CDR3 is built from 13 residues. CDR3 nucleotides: TGTGCCAGCAGCTCTATGTACCAAGAGACCCAGTACTTC. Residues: CASSSMYQETQYF.

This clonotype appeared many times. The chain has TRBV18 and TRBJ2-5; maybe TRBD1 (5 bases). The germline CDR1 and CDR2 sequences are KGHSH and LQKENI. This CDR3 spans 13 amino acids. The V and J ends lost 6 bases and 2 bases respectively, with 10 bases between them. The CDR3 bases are TGTGCCAGCTCTGAAGCAGGGCAAGAGACCCAGTACTTC. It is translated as CASSEAGQETQYF.

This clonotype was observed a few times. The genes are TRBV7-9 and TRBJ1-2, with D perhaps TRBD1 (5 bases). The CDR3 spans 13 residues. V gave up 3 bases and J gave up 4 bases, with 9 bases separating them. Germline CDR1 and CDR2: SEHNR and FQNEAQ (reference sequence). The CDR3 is CASSFEQVYGYTF. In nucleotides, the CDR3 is TGTGCCAGCAGCTTCGAACAGGTCTATGGCTACACCTTC.

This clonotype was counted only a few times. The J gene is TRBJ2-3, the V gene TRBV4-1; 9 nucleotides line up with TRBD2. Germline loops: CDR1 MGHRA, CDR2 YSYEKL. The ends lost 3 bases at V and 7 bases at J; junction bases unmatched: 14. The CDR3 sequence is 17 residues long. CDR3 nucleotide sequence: TGCGCCAGCAGCCACGTAGTAAGGCGGGAGGGCCAATATACGCAGTATTTT. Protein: CASSHVVRREGQYTQYF.

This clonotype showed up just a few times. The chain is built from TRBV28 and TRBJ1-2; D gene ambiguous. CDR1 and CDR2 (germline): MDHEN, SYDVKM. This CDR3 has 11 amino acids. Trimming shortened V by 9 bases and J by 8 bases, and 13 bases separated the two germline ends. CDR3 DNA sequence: TGTGCCAGTCAGGACTTGCTAGGCTACACCTTC. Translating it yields CASQDLLGYTF.

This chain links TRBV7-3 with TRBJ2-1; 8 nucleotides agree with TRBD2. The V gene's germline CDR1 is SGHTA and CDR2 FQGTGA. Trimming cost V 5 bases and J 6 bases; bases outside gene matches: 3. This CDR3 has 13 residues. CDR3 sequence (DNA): TGTGCCAGCAGCACTACTAGCGGCAATGAGCAGTTCTTC. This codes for CASSTTSGNEQFF.

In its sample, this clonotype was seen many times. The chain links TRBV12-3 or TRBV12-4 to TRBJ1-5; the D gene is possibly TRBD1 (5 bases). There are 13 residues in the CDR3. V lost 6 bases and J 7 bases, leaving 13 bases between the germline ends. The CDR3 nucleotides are TGTGCCAGCAGCCGGGACTTTCAGCAGCCCCAGCATTTT. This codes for CASSRDFQQPQHF.

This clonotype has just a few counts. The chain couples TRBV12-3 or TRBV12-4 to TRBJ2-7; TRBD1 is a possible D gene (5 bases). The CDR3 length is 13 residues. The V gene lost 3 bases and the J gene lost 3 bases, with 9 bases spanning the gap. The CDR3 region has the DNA TGTGCCAGCAGTTTGCAGCAGGGCTACGAGCAGTACTTC. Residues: CASSLQQGYEQYF.

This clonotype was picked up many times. CDR3 DNA sequence: TGTGCCAGCAGCTCATCCGGGCCCCCCGGCGGTGAGCAGTTCTTC. This codes for CASSSSGPPGGEQFF. The V call is TRBV7-3, the J call TRBJ2-1; D is ambiguous. The CDR3 is 15 amino acids. CDR1 is SGHTA and CDR2 is FQGTGA in the germline V gene. V shed 4 bases and J shed 9 bases, with 19 bases lying between them.

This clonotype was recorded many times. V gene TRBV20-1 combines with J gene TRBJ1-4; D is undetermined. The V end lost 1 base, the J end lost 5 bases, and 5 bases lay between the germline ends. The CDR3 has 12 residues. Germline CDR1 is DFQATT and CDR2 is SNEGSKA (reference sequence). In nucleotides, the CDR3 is TGCAGTGCTAGAGCGGGCAATGAAAAACTGTTTTTT. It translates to CSARAGNEKLFF.

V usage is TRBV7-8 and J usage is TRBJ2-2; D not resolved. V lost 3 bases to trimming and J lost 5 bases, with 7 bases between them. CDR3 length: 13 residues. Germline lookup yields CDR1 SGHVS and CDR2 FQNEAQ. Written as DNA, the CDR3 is TGTGCCAGCAGCTTGTTATCGACCGGGGAGCTGTTTTTT. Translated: CASSLLSTGELFF.

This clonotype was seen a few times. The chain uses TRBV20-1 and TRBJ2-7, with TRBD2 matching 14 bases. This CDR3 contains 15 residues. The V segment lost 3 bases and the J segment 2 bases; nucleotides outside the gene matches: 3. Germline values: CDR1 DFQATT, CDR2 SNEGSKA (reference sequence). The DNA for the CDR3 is TGCAGTGCTAGCGGACTAGCGGGAGGAACCTACGAGCAGTACTTC. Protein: CSASGLAGGTYEQYF.

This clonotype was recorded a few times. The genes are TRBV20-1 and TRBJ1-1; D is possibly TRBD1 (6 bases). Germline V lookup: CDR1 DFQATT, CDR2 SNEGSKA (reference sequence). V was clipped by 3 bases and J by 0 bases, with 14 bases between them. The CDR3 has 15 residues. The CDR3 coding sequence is TGCAGTGCTAGGGAGGGGGGCAGCTTGAACACTGAAGCTTTCTTT. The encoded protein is CSAREGGSLNTEAFF.

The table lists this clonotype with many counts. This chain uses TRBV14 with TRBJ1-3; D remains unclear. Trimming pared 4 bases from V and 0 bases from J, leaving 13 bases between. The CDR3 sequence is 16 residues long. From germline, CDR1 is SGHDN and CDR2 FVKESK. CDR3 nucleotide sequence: TGTGCCAGCAGCCCCCGGGTCGGTTACTCTGGAAACACCATATATTTT. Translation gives CASSPRVGYSGNTIYF.

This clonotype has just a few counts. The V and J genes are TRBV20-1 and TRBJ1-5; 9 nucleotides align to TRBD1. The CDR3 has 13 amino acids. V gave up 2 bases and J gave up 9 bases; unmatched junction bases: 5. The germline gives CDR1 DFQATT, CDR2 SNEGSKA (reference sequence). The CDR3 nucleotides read TGCAGTGCTAGACCCCCGGGACAGGGGCCCCAGCATTTT. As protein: CSARPPGQGPQHF.